Presented here are 16 T cell receptor beta chains from one specimen sequenced in a study of neurological immune-mediated disorders. TCRdb reprocessed the 5' RACE reads with MiXCR, giving one entry per CDR3 protein. This table holds 45,000 to 55,000 distinct CDR3 sequences, about 5.8% found once. The material sequenced was CD4+ T cells from blood. All receptors come from a woman between 18 and 29 years old with multiple sclerosis.

This clonotype came up many times. The rearrangement uses TRBV28 and TRBJ1-1; 9 positions match TRBD1. Germline CDR1 is MDHEN and CDR2 is SYDVKM. The V gene end was trimmed by 5 bases and the J gene end by 5 bases; junction bases not matched to a gene: 9. The CDR3 has 15 residues. The CDR3 DNA is TGTGCCAGCAGTCCCCTCGGACAGGGGAGGACTGAAGCTTTCTTT. It specifies CASSPLGQGRTEAFF.

The table lists this clonotype with many counts. This chain links TRBV7-2 with TRBJ2-1; 8 bases are a match to TRBD2. Per germline, CDR1 SGHTA and CDR2 FQGNSA. This CDR3 contains 15 residues. The V gene end was trimmed by 5 bases and the J gene end by 7 bases; junction bases not matched to a gene: 10. The CDR3 loop is CASSRIAGRQNEQFF. As DNA, the CDR3 is TGTGCCAGCAGCAGAATAGCGGGAAGACAAAATGAGCAGTTCTTC.

This rearrangement joins TRBV19 to TRBJ2-1, with TRBD2 matching 10 bases. J lost 9 bases, V lost 3 bases, and 5 bases had no gene match. Germline assignment: CDR1 LNHDA and CDR2 SQIVND (reference sequence). The CDR3 is made up of 14 amino acids. The CDR3 here is CASSILAGVGEQFF. The CDR3 DNA reads as TGTGCCAGTAGTATCCTAGCGGGAGTTGGTGAGCAGTTCTTC.

This clonotype turned up a few times. The chain combines TRBV7-8 with TRBJ2-3; no clear D gene. The V gene's germline CDR1 is SGHVS and CDR2 FQNEAQ. Between the trimmed V and J ends, which lost 2 bases and 0 bases, there was a span of 9 bases. The CDR3 has 15 amino acids. The CDR3 sequence is CASSLLAVSTDTQYF. Written as DNA, the CDR3 is TGTGCCAGCAGCTTACTGGCGGTTAGCACAGATACGCAGTATTTT.

This clonotype was counted many times. J is TRBJ2-3 and V is TRBV7-2, with unresolved D. The CDR3 has 13 amino acids. Germline loops: CDR1 SGHTA, CDR2 FQGNSA. Deletions cut 7 bases from V and 6 bases from J, with 14 bases between. CDR3 DNA: TGTGCCAGCAAGAAGAGTCGAGGTGATACGCAGTATTTT. The encoded protein is CASKKSRGDTQYF.

This clonotype showed up many times. The rearrangement uses TRBV5-8 and TRBJ2-7, with D maybe TRBD1 (5 bases). Per the germline V gene, CDR1 is SGHTS and CDR2 is YDEGEE. V gave up 5 bases and J gave up 0 bases, with 15 bases separating them. The CDR3 sequence is 15 residues long. The DNA for the CDR3 is TGTGCCAGCAGATCCAGGCAGGGCGTCTCCTACGAGCAGTACTTC. It translates to CASRSRQGVSYEQYF. Full variable domain (missing parts from reference TRBV5-8 and TRBJ2-7): EAGVTQSPTHLIKTRGQQATLRCSPISGHTSVYWYQQALGLGLQFLLWYDEGEERNRGNFPPRFSGRQFPNYSSELNVNALELEDSALYLCASRSRQGVSYEQYFGPGTRLTVT.

There are many counts of this clonotype. The chain carries TRBV11-3 and TRBJ2-7; 10 bases agree with TRBD2. The length of the CDR3 is 16 residues. The J segment lost 2 bases and the V segment lost 4 bases, leaving 8 bases of the junction unmatched. The V gene's germline CDR1 is SGHNT and CDR2 YENEEA. Here the CDR3 reads CASSSRTSGFTYEQYV. CDR3 coding DNA: TGTGCCAGCAGCTCCCGGACTAGCGGTTTTACCTACGAGCAGTACGTC.

This clonotype occurred many times. The CDR3 reads CASRGQPIAKNIQYF. DNA for the CDR3: TGTGCCAGCAGGGGACAGCCTATAGCCAAAAACATTCAGTACTTC. The V and J genes are TRBV6-1 and TRBJ2-4, with 7 bases identical to TRBD1. Germline V gene data show CDR1 as MNHNS and CDR2 as SASEGT. Trimming at V came to 6 bases and at J to 0 bases, leaving 5 bases not matched to a gene. This CDR3 is built from 15 residues.

This clonotype occurred many times. The rearrangement joins TRBV27 to TRBJ2-2; tentatively, D is TRBD1 (6 bases). Germline CDR1 and CDR2: MNHEY and SMNVEV (reference sequence). Trimming cost V 3 bases and J 0 bases, with 14 bases left between them. This CDR3 comprises 17 residues. The CDR3 DNA is TGTGCCAGCAGTTTGGGACACGGAAAAACGAACACCGGGGAGCTGTTTTTT. Its translation is CASSLGHGKTNTGELFF.

Remarks on this clonotype: Since a much larger clone is just one base distant, this may be a read error. The chain is built from TRBV9 and TRBJ1-1; 7 nucleotides line up with TRBD1. The CDR3 loop spans 15 amino acids. Germline values: CDR1 SGDLS, CDR2 YYNGEE. CDR3 in amino acids: CVSSASRQGNTEAFF. In DNA, the CDR3 is TGTGTCAGCAGCGCATCTCGACAGGGGAACACTGAAGCTTTCTTT.

This clonotype was seen repeatedly, ten times or more. This chain joins TRBV12-3 or TRBV12-4 and TRBJ1-2; 7 positions match TRBD1. Trimming at V came to 5 bases and at J to 6 bases, leaving 12 bases not matched to a gene. This CDR3 comprises 15 residues. The CDR3 nucleotides are TGTGCCAGCAGTCGAGAGGGCAGGGGGGCCCATGGCTACACCTTC. It encodes CASSREGRGAHGYTF.

This clonotype was counted ten times or more. The CDR3 here is CSARASGIIAKNIQYF. For the CDR3, the DNA is TGCAGTGCTAGAGCTAGCGGGATTATAGCCAAAAACATTCAGTACTTC. The rearrangement links TRBV20-1 to TRBJ2-4; 9 nucleotides match TRBD2. The ends lost 1 base at V and 0 bases at J; junction bases unmatched: 4. This CDR3 comprises 16 residues. Germline CDR1 DFQATT, CDR2 SNEGSKA (reference sequence).

This clonotype was observed at least ten times. The V and J genes are TRBV5-5 and TRBJ2-3, with TRBD1 as a possible D gene (7 bases). This CDR3 is 17 amino acids long. Between the trimmed V and J ends, which lost 4 bases and 2 bases, there was a span of 20 bases. CDR1 and CDR2 (germline): SGHKS, YYEKEE (reference sequence). CDR3 amino acids: CASSRSSRGEHTDTQYF. The CDR3 region has the DNA TGTGCCAGCAGCCGAAGCTCCAGGGGGGAGCACACAGATACGCAGTATTTT. The full variable domain, with the rest looked up from reference TRBV5-5 and TRBJ2-3, is DAGVTQSPTHLIKTRGQQVTLRCSPISGHKSVSWYQQVLGQGPQFIFQYYEKEERGRGNFPDRFSARQFPNYSSELNVNALLLGDSALYLCASSRSSRGEHTDTQYFGPGTRLTVL.

This clonotype was counted at least ten times. The chain employs TRBV21-1 and TRBJ2-7; TRBD1 is the table's D call and was not checked against the DNA. TRBV21-1 is marked as a pseudogene. This CDR3 spans 14 amino acids. CDR3 bases: TGTGCCAGCAGCAAAGCTGGTCGGGGGAAGGAGCAGTACTTC. This sequence encodes CASSKAGRGKEQYF.

This clonotype was counted at least ten times. The chain combines TRBV3-1 with TRBJ2-3, with D tentatively TRBD2 (6 bases). With 3 bases removed from V and 5 bases from J, the gap between germline ends came to 15 bases. Germline V CDR1 and CDR2: LGHDT, YNNKEL (reference sequence). The CDR3 sequence is 15 residues long. In DNA, the CDR3 is TGTGCCAGCAGCCAGGGACTTTCGCCGGGAGATACGCAGTATTTT. Residues: CASSQGLSPGDTQYF.

This clonotype was counted at least ten times. The gene calls are TRBV27 and TRBJ1-1; TRBD1 is a possible D gene (6 bases). Trimming removed 2 bases from V and 1 base from J, with 14 bases in between. The CDR3 extends over 16 amino acids. Germline loops: CDR1 MNHEY, CDR2 SMNVEV (reference sequence). The CDR3 loop reads CASSLIQGRQNTEAFF. CDR3 bases: TGTGCCAGCAGTTTAATTCAGGGGCGGCAGAACACTGAAGCTTTCTTT.